Shown below are 26 T cell receptor beta chains from a single sample sequenced in a study of blood T cell repertoires in COVID-19. The method was immunoSEQ multiplex PCR; TCRdb's version includes in-frame clones alone and lacks a portion of them. The table has about 75,000 clones, approximately 82% seen once. The sequenced material came from peripheral blood. The receptors stem from a woman aged 50 to 65 with acute or convalescent COVID-19.

This clone was recorded once. DNA for the CDR3: TGTGCCAGCAGCTTATACATGAACACTGAAGCTTTCTTT. Its translation: CASSLYMNTEAFF. V and J are TRBV5-4 and TRBJ1-1; D call uncertain. The length of the CDR3 is 13 residues. Germline V CDR1 and CDR2: SGHNT, YYREEE (reference sequence). Between the trimmed V and J ends, which lost 2 bases and 0 bases, there was a span of 5 bases. The entire variable domain, with the rest obtained from reference TRBV5-4 and TRBJ1-1, is as follows: ETGVTQSPTHLIKTRGQQVTLRCSSQSGHNTVSWYQQALGQGPQFIFQYYREEENGRGNFPPRFSGLQFPNYSSELNVNALELDDSALYLCASSLYMNTEAFFGQGTRLTVV.

This chain connects TRBV5-1 to TRBJ2-2, with TRBD2 identical over 13 bases. The J segment lost 3 bases and the V segment lost 4 bases, leaving 9 bases of the junction unmatched. There are 18 residues in the CDR3. Per the germline V gene, CDR1 is SGHRS and CDR2 is YFSETQ. CDR3 in amino acids: CASSRRTSGSVDTGELFF. CDR3 DNA sequence: TGCGCCAGCAGCCGACGGACTAGCGGGAGCGTTGACACCGGGGAGCTGTTTTTT.

The J gene is TRBJ1-1, the V gene TRBV6-2 or TRBV6-3, with 9 bases identical to TRBD1. CDR1 and CDR2 (germline): MNHEY, SVGEGT. With V trimmed by 5 bases and J by 1 base, 2 bases remained unmatched. The CDR3 contains 14 residues. The CDR3 DNA sequence: TGTGCCAGCAGTCCGGGACAGGGGAACACTGAAGCTTTCTTT. As protein: CASSPGQGNTEAFF.

The CDR3 is CASSGSRVDTDTQYF. CDR3 nucleotides: TGTGCCAGCAGCGGGAGCCGGGTGGATACAGATACGCAGTATTTT. The chain uses TRBV9 and TRBJ2-3; D is uncertain. Germline CDR1 reads SGDLS; CDR2 reads YYNGEE. Trimming cost V 3 bases and J 3 bases, with 14 bases left between them. CDR3 length: 15 residues.

The chain employs TRBV18 and TRBJ1-3, with D unresolved. Germline V CDR1 and CDR2: KGHSH, LQKENI. The length of the CDR3 is 14 residues. V lost 3 bases to trimming and J lost 4 bases, with 10 bases between them. CDR3 in amino acids: CASSPRREGNTIYF. The CDR3, as DNA: TGTGCCAGCTCACCGAGGAGAGAAGGAAACACCATATATTTT.

This rearrangement joins TRBV12-3 or TRBV12-4 to TRBJ1-3; D remains ambiguous. The CDR3 has 13 amino acids. V lost 6 bases and J lost 2, with 8 bases in between. CDR3 nucleotide sequence: TGTGCCAGCAGGATAGCGGCTGGAAACACCATATATTTT. Residues: CASRIAAGNTIYF.

V and J are TRBV14 and TRBJ2-7, with 7 nucleotides matching TRBD2. Germline V gene sequence: CDR1 SGHDN, CDR2 FVKESK. With 1 base clipped from V and 3 bases from J, the junction kept 6 bases outside the gene matches. The CDR3 covers 15 residues. For the CDR3, the DNA is TGTGCCAGCAGCCAAGGGGGGGGGTCGGTCTACGAGCAGTACTTC. Amino acid sequence: CASSQGGGSVYEQYF.

V usage is TRBV18 and J usage is TRBJ1-1; perhaps TRBD1 as D (6 bases). There are 15 residues in the CDR3. Germline CDR1 is KGHSH and CDR2 is LQKENI. The ends were cut back, 3 bases at V and 4 bases at J, with 15 bases in the middle. The CDR3 bases are TGTGCCAGCTCACCTTTCAAGGACAGATCCACTGAAGCTTTCTTT. This encodes CASSPFKDRSTEAFF.

This clone was seen at least ten times. This chain uses TRBV11-1 with TRBJ2-5, with 9 bases fitting TRBD2. The junction had 5 bases not matched to a gene; V was cut back by 1 base and J by 5 bases. Germline values: CDR1 SGHAT, CDR2 FQDESV (reference sequence). This CDR3 is built from 15 residues. DNA of the CDR3: TGTGCCAGCAGCTTAGGCGGGGGGGCCTCGGAGACCCAGTACTTC. Its protein product is CASSLGGGASETQYF.

The CDR3 sequence: CASRVGTGYGYTF. The CDR3 nucleotides read TGTGCCAGTAGGGTAGGGACAGGGTATGGCTACACCTTC. The chain combines TRBV19 with TRBJ1-2, with TRBD1 matching over 9 bases. V was clipped by 6 bases and J by 5 bases; unmatched bases: 4. The CDR3 sequence is 13 residues long. Germline CDR1 LNHDA, CDR2 SQIVND (reference sequence).

V usage is TRBV2 and J usage is TRBJ1-5; D ambiguous. The V end was cut by 3 bases, the J end by 4 bases, with 4 bases between. The CDR3 has 12 residues. Germline loops: CDR1 SNHLY, CDR2 FYNNEI. The CDR3 protein is CASSDRNQPQHF. For the CDR3, the DNA is TGTGCCAGCAGTGACCGGAATCAGCCCCAGCATTTT.

The chain recombines TRBV10-3 with TRBJ2-1; 8 bases match TRBD2. The CDR3 consists of 13 residues. The germline V gene has CDR1 ENHRY and CDR2 SYGVKD. With V trimmed by 4 bases and J by 15 bases, 11 bases remained unmatched. The CDR3 DNA reads TGTGCCATCAGTGGGGGACTAGTTCCGACGCCGTTCTTC. This translates into CAISGGLVPTPFF.

The gene calls are TRBV5-1 and TRBJ1-1; D is unclear. This CDR3 has 15 residues. Germline CDR1 and CDR2: SGHRS and YFSETQ. Trimming stripped 0 bases from V and 0 bases from J, with 9 bases between. The CDR3 DNA reads as TGCGCCAGCAGCTTGGAGCGGGGAATGAACACTGAAGCTTTCTTT. It yields the protein CASSLERGMNTEAFF.

The chain uses TRBV27 and TRBJ2-4; 9 bases are shared with TRBD1. The V segment lost 5 bases and the J segment 6 bases; nucleotides outside the gene matches: 8. Germline V gene data show CDR1 as MNHEY and CDR2 as SMNVEV (reference sequence). The CDR3 spans 15 residues. CDR3 nucleotides: TGTGCCAGCAGTACCCGGGACAGGGTGGCAAACATTCAGTACTTC. It specifies CASSTRDRVANIQYF.

The chain carries TRBV18 and TRBJ2-7, with 8 positions matching TRBD1. Germline values: CDR1 KGHSH, CDR2 LQKENI. The V segment lost 3 bases and the J segment 1 base; nucleotides outside the gene matches: 5. The CDR3 is 15 residues long. In DNA, the CDR3 is TGTGCCAGCTCACCCGGGACAGGTGTTTCCTACGAGCAGTACTTC. This gives the protein CASSPGTGVSYEQYF.

The chain carries TRBV19 and TRBJ2-7, with TRBD2 matching 8 bases. Germline lookup yields CDR1 LNHDA and CDR2 SQIVND (reference sequence). The CDR3 is 13 residues long. V gave up 6 bases and J gave up 1 base; unmatched junction bases: 2. CDR3 in amino acids: CASRASGSYEQYF. CDR3 coding DNA: TGTGCCAGTAGGGCTAGCGGGTCCTACGAGCAGTACTTC.

This clone has a single count. This chain links TRBV3-1 (or the pseudogene TRBV3-2) with TRBJ1-1, with D uncertain. Germline V CDR1 and CDR2: LGHDT, YNNKEL (reference sequence). V lost 3 bases, J lost 1 base, and 9 bases lay in between. The CDR3 extends over 14 amino acids. CDR3 coding DNA: TGTGCCAGCAGCCAGTACAGCCAGAACACTGAAGCTTTCTTT. Translation: CASSQYSQNTEAFF.

The chain joins TRBV6-5 to TRBJ2-1, with 8 positions matching TRBD1. This CDR3 region has 12 residues. V was pared by 6 bases and J by 9 bases, with 4 bases of the junction left unmatched. The germline V gene encodes CDR1 MNHEY and CDR2 SVGAGI. The CDR3 DNA follows: TGTGCCAGCAGCGTCACAGGGGGTGAGCAGTTCTTC. Translating it yields CASSVTGGEQFF.

This chain connects TRBV7-8 to TRBJ2-5, with D perhaps matching TRBD2 (6 bases). Trimming shortened V by 1 base and J by 0 bases, and 12 bases separated the two germline ends. The CDR3 is made up of 16 amino acids. Germline CDR1 is SGHVS and CDR2 is FQNEAQ. For the CDR3, the DNA is TGTGCCAGCAGCTTAGGATTGCGGGACTACCAAGAGACCCAGTACTTC. This gives the protein CASSLGLRDYQETQYF.

The rearrangement links TRBV5-4 to TRBJ2-1; the match to TRBD2 covers 10 bases. Germline V gives CDR1 SGHNT, CDR2 YYREEE (reference sequence). The CDR3 length is 16 residues. V lost 4 bases, J lost 9 bases, and 13 bases stayed unmatched. CDR3 DNA: TGTGCCAGCAGCCCTGCTGGCCTAGCGGGAGTTGGTGAGCAGTTCTTC. Its translation is CASSPAGLAGVGEQFF.

The J gene is TRBJ2-3, the V gene TRBV19; 8 positions match TRBD1. The CDR3 loop spans 15 amino acids. J gave up 2 bases and V 5 bases, and 6 bases lay outside the gene matches. Germline V CDR1 and CDR2: LNHDA, SQIVND (reference sequence). The CDR3 DNA reads TGTGCCAGTAGTCTTGCGCAGGGGGCCACAGATACGCAGTATTTT. The encoded protein is CASSLAQGATDTQYF.

This chain links TRBV7-9 with TRBJ1-1; 7 bases are shared with TRBD1. The CDR3 is 15 amino acids. In germline, CDR1 is SEHNR, CDR2 FQNEAQ (reference sequence). With 6 bases clipped from V and 3 bases from J, the junction kept 10 bases outside the gene matches. CDR3 coding DNA: TGTGCCAGCAGGCCCGGACAGGTAGGGGACACTGAAGCTTTCTTT. Amino acids: CASRPGQVGDTEAFF.

This rearrangement joins TRBV12-3 or TRBV12-4 to TRBJ2-7; 7 positions agree with TRBD1. With 6 bases clipped from V and 0 bases from J, the junction kept 2 bases outside the gene matches. The CDR3 spans 13 residues. The CDR3 bases are TGTGCCAGCAGAAGGGACAGCTCCTACGAGCAGTACTTC. It translates to CASRRDSSYEQYF.

In this sample, this clone turned up once. The gene calls are TRBV6-1 and TRBJ2-3; possibly TRBD2 for D (7 bases). The CDR3 has 16 residues. Germline lookup yields CDR1 MNHNS and CDR2 SASEGT. Trimming shortened V by 2 bases and J by 7 bases, and 19 bases separated the two germline ends. CDR3 DNA sequence: TGTGCCAGCAGTGAACAGACAGGCGGGGGTGGTAATACGCAGTATTTT. It codes for CASSEQTGGGGNTQYF.

This chain links TRBV9 with TRBJ2-1; 7 bases line up with TRBD2. Germline V gene sequence: CDR1 SGDLS, CDR2 YYNGEE. The V segment lost 0 bases and the J segment 6 bases; nucleotides outside the gene matches: 12. This CDR3 comprises 17 residues. CDR3 in DNA: TGTGCCAGCAGCGTAGCGGGAGGCCCCGGCTGGGGCAATGAGCAGTTCTTC. Amino acids: CASSVAGGPGWGNEQFF.

The chain links TRBV24-1 to TRBJ2-1, with 14 bases fitting TRBD2. Germline CDR1 and CDR2: KGHDR and SFDVKD. J lost 4 bases, V lost 3 bases, and 4 bases had no gene match. This CDR3 comprises 17 residues. This CDR3 reads CATSDHRLAGGYNEQFF. The CDR3 DNA reads as TGTGCCACCAGTGATCACCGACTAGCGGGAGGGTACAATGAGCAGTTCTTC.